The 20 T cell receptor beta chains listed next were all sequenced from one sample in a study of blood T cell repertoires in COVID-19. Sequencing used immunoSEQ multiplex PCR; TCRdb keeps in-frame clones, though not all of them. The sample includes some 120,000 clones, about 90% of them seen just once. Input material: peripheral blood. Source of these receptors: a woman aged 55-70 years with acute or convalescent COVID-19.

The chain uses TRBV11-2 and TRBJ1-1, with D maybe TRBD1 (5 bases). Germline V lookup: CDR1 SGHAT, CDR2 FQNNGV. Trimming removed 3 bases from V and 0 bases from J, with 11 bases in between. The CDR3 runs 15 residues. DNA of the CDR3: TGTGCCAGCAGCTTCTCCGGGACTTTGAACACTGAAGCTTTCTTT. This encodes CASSFSGTLNTEAFF.

This sequence joins TRBV5-4 and TRBJ2-5; 9 nucleotides line up with TRBD2. The V segment lost 4 bases and the J segment 4 bases; nucleotides outside the gene matches: 11. Germline assignment: CDR1 SGHNT and CDR2 YYREEE (reference sequence). This CDR3 comprises 16 residues. The CDR3 reads CASSPRGAGGVETQYF. CDR3 bases: TGTGCCAGCAGCCCCCGGGGAGCGGGAGGAGTAGAGACCCAGTACTTC.

The chain links TRBV6-5 to TRBJ2-1; weak D call: TRBD1 (5 bases). Trimming cost V 8 bases and J 2 bases, with 16 bases left between them. The CDR3 totals 15 residues. Germline loops: CDR1 MNHEY, CDR2 SVGAGI. CDR3: CASQGAIGAYNEQFF. CDR3 sequence (DNA): TGTGCCAGCCAAGGGGCCATTGGGGCCTACAATGAGCAGTTCTTC.

The genes are TRBV5-1 and TRBJ2-1; a possible D gene is TRBD2 (6 bases). This CDR3 is built from 13 residues. Trimming removed 8 bases from V and 0 bases from J, with 9 bases in between. Germline loops: CDR1 SGHRS, CDR2 YFSETQ. The CDR3 protein is CASSGSSYNEQFF. CDR3 bases: TGCGCCAGTAGCGGCAGCTCCTACAATGAGCAGTTCTTC.

The V and J genes are TRBV5-1 and TRBJ2-2; TRBD2 matches 7 bases. This CDR3 has 18 amino acids. Germline V gene sequence: CDR1 SGHRS, CDR2 YFSETQ. The V segment lost 1 base and the J segment 1 base; nucleotides outside the gene matches: 10. The CDR3 loop is CASSLRGRAALNTGELFF. DNA of the CDR3: TGCGCCAGCAGCTTGAGAGGGAGGGCGGCGTTGAACACCGGGGAGCTGTTTTTT.

The chain uses TRBV7-2 and TRBJ2-1; D gene ambiguous. Trimming pared 0 bases from V and 3 bases from J, leaving 6 bases between. The CDR3 covers 14 residues. CDR1 is SGHTA, CDR2 FQGNSA, per germline. The chain's CDR3 is CASSLAGGYNEQFF. CDR3 nucleotide sequence: TGTGCCAGCAGCTTAGCTGGCGGCTACAATGAGCAGTTCTTC.

The chain uses TRBV3-1 (or the pseudogene TRBV3-2) and TRBJ1-5; TRBD1 is a possible D gene (6 bases). Trimming removed 0 bases at V and 6 bases at J, with 12 bases between. This CDR3 spans 15 amino acids. Germline V gene lookup returns CDR1 LGHDT and CDR2 YNNKEL (reference sequence). The CDR3 loop is CASSQDRGASQPQHF. The CDR3 nucleotides are TGTGCCAGCAGCCAAGACAGGGGAGCCTCTCAGCCCCAGCATTTT.

A single count supports this clone. The CDR3 bases are TGTGCCAGTACCAACGACAGGATGCAAGAGACCCAGTACTTC. Translation: CASTNDRMQETQYF. The chain links TRBV18 to TRBJ2-5, with D possibly matching TRBD1 (6 bases). Between the trimmed V and J ends, which lost 9 bases and 2 bases, there was a span of 16 bases. This CDR3 contains 14 residues. Germline-derived CDR1 and CDR2 are KGHSH and LQKENI. The full variable domain, its missing parts supplied by reference TRBV18 and TRBJ2-5, is NAGVMQNPRHLVRRRGQEARLRCSPMKGHSHVYWYRQLPEEGLKFMVYLQKENIIDESGMPKERFSAEFPKEGPSILRIQQVVRGDSAAYFCASTNDRMQETQYFGPGTRLLVL.

This chain connects TRBV29-1 to TRBJ2-1; TRBD1 is a possible D gene (6 bases). This CDR3 spans 11 amino acids. CDR1 and CDR2 (germline): SQVTM, ANQGSEA. V was shortened by 5 bases and J by 9 bases, with 11 bases between the two germline ends. DNA for the CDR3: TGCAGCGTTCAGGACAGTTCTGAGCAGTTCTTC. Translation gives CSVQDSSEQFF.

This clone was found once. The chain carries TRBV5-1 and TRBJ2-7; 7 bases fit TRBD1. CDR3 length: 14 residues. Germline V CDR1 and CDR2: SGHRS, YFSETQ. With V trimmed by 0 bases and J by 7 bases, 7 bases remained unmatched. The CDR3 region is CASSLGQGLGEQYV. CDR3 DNA sequence: TGCGCCAGCAGCTTGGGACAGGGTTTGGGGGAGCAGTACGTC.

The rearrangement uses TRBV18 and TRBJ2-5, with TRBD2 matching over 11 bases. J lost 3 bases, V lost 4 bases, and 7 bases had no gene match. Looked up from germline, CDR1 is KGHSH and CDR2 is LQKENI. CDR3 length equals 16 residues. CDR3 nucleotide sequence: TGTGCCAGCTCACTTCAAGTACTAGCGGGAGAAGAGACCCAGTACTTC. Translating it yields CASSLQVLAGEETQYF.

The chain couples TRBV11-3 to TRBJ2-1; D perhaps matches TRBD1 (6 bases). V lost 5 bases and J lost 2, with 16 bases in between. Germline assignment: CDR1 SGHNT and CDR2 YENEEA. CDR3 length equals 16 residues. The CDR3 bases are TGTGCCAGCAGCCAATCACAGGGAAGAGCCTACAATGAGCAGTTCTTC. Translated: CASSQSQGRAYNEQFF. Drawing the rest from reference TRBV11-3 and TRBJ2-1, the complete variable domain is EAGVVQSPRYKIIEKKQPVAFWCNPISGHNTLYWYLQNLGQGPELLIRYENEEAVDDSQLPKDRFSAERLKGVDSTLKIQPAELGDSAVYLCASSQSQGRAYNEQFFGPGTRLTVL.

This rearrangement joins TRBV5-1 to TRBJ1-2, with TRBD1 matching over 7 bases. From germline, CDR1 is SGHRS and CDR2 YFSETQ. V shed 4 bases and J 5 bases; nucleotides not matched to a gene: 5. CDR3 length equals 13 residues. CDR3 residues: CASSEDRTYGYTF. Written as DNA, the CDR3 is TGCGCCAGCAGCGAGGACAGGACTTATGGCTACACCTTC. Looking up the rest from reference TRBV5-1 and TRBJ1-2 gives the full variable domain: KAGVTQTPRYLIKTRGQQVTLSCSPISGHRSVSWYQQTPGQGLQFLFEYFSETQRNKGNFPGRFSGRQFSNSRSEMNVSTLELGDSALYLCASSEDRTYGYTFGSGTRLTVV.

The CDR3 DNA reads TGTGCCAGCAGTTTATCTGGGACAGGGAACACTGAAGCTTTCTTT. This codes for CASSLSGTGNTEAFF. The chain carries TRBV27 and TRBJ1-1; TRBD1 aligns across 8 bases. Germline CDR1 is MNHEY and CDR2 is SMNVEV (reference sequence). The CDR3 is made up of 15 amino acids. Trimming cost V 0 bases and J 1 base; bases outside gene matches: 1.

The genes are TRBV5-1 and TRBJ2-1, with D possibly matching TRBD2 (5 bases). CDR1 SGHRS and CDR2 YFSETQ come from the germline V gene. V was pared by 0 bases and J by 7 bases, with 17 bases between. This CDR3 is built from 16 residues. The CDR3 coding sequence is TGCGCCAGCAGCTTGGTAGGAGGCCGGATAGCTAATGAGCAGTTCTTC. Protein: CASSLVGGRIANEQFF. The full variable domain, rest sourced from reference TRBV5-1 and TRBJ2-1, is KAGVTQTPRYLIKTRGQQVTLSCSPISGHRSVSWYQQTPGQGLQFLFEYFSETQRNKGNFPGRFSGRQFSNSRSEMNVSTLELGDSALYLCASSLVGGRIANEQFFGPGTRLTVL.

In the case of this clone: At one end the junction does not follow the germline gene, possibly because of a read error. The rearrangement joins TRBV7-7 to TRBJ2-3; 10 nucleotides agree with TRBD2. This CDR3 is 15 amino acids long. Germline V gene sequence: CDR1 SSHAT, CDR2 FNYEAQ (reference sequence). CDR3 residues: CASSLGLAGTDTQYF. The DNA of the CDR3 is TGTGCTAGCAGCTTAGGACTAGCGGGCACAGATACGCAGTATTTT.

The chain carries TRBV24-1 and TRBJ2-1, with a weak D call TRBD1 (7 bases). V dropped 9 bases and J dropped 1 base, with 12 bases sitting between them. The CDR3 is made up of 14 amino acids. Germline CDR1 is KGHDR and CDR2 is SFDVKD. The CDR3 here is CATGGTASYNEQFF. DNA of the CDR3: TGTGCCACCGGGGGGACAGCTTCCTACAATGAGCAGTTCTTC.

The J gene is TRBJ2-7, the V gene TRBV18; 9 bases map to TRBD2. This CDR3 has 14 residues. Germline CDR1 and CDR2: KGHSH and LQKENI. V lost 3 bases and J lost 2; bases outside the gene matches: 2. CDR3 residues: CASSPRGGAYEQYV. The CDR3 region has the DNA TGTGCCAGCTCACCCCGCGGGGGGGCCTACGAGCAGTACGTC.

The genes are TRBV5-1 and TRBJ1-5; D gene ambiguous. The germline gives CDR1 SGHRS, CDR2 YFSETQ. V was cut by 4 bases and J by 6 bases, with 14 bases left in between. This CDR3 is 14 amino acids long. CDR3 protein: CASSLDFERQPQHF. CDR3 DNA: TGCGCCAGCAGCCTGGACTTTGAACGTCAGCCCCAGCATTTT.

The chain uses TRBV19 and TRBJ1-1; D perhaps matches TRBD1 (5 bases). V shed 3 bases and J shed 1 base, with 6 bases lying between them. The V gene's germline CDR1 is LNHDA and CDR2 SQIVND (reference sequence). The CDR3 covers 13 residues. CDR3 nucleotide sequence: TGTGCCAGTAGTATTGACAGGAACACTGAAGCTTTCTTT. It specifies CASSIDRNTEAFF.